The rows below give T cell receptor beta chains drawn from one sample of a study of T-cell reconstitution after alpha-beta-depleted transplantation in children. From the PCR reads, TCRdb called clonotypes with MiXCR, one entry per CDR3 protein. The sample contains just over 950,000 distinct CDR3 sequences, about 29% of which appear only once. Sequenced material: PBMCs, mostly from graft donor cells, taken 360 days after TCRalphabeta/CD19-depleted stem cell transplant. These receptors were taken from a boy under three years old who had a stem cell transplant for SCID, so the T cells may come from the graft donor. Each CDR3 is given with its conserved first and last residue. Fields, in order: D gene, J gene, clone size, V gene, CDR3 DNA, CDR3 protein. The D gene is left open where the match is weak. For some rows the clone size is stated as once, few or many, or as a class when expanded; others skip it.

d_gene: .; j_gene: TRBJ2-3; abundance: .; v_gene: TRBV10-3; CDR3nt: TGTGCCATCAGTGATGTCTCATCCACAGATACGCAGTATTTT; CDR3aa: CAISDVSSTDTQYF
d_gene: TRBD1; j_gene: TRBJ2-1; abundance: few; v_gene: TRBV5-1; CDR3nt: TGCGCCAGCAGCTTATACAGGGGGCTGGATGCCTACAATGAGCAGTTCTTC; CDR3aa: CASSLYRGLDAYNEQFF
d_gene: .; j_gene: TRBJ2-1; abundance: .; v_gene: TRBV27; CDR3nt: TGTGCCAGCAGTTTATATGGGCGGGGGCAATCCTTGGGCAATGAGCAGTTCTTC; CDR3aa: CASSLYGRGQSLGNEQFF
d_gene: TRBD1; j_gene: TRBJ1-5; abundance: .; v_gene: TRBV5-1; CDR3nt: TGCGCCAGCAGCTTGGGGGACAGGAGCCAGCCCCAGCATTTT; CDR3aa: CASSLGDRSQPQHF
d_gene: .; j_gene: TRBJ2-1; abundance: .; v_gene: TRBV12-3/TRBV12-4; CDR3nt: TGTGCCAGCAGTTTAAGGAGGGGGGGCGGGGATGAGCAGTTCTTC; CDR3aa: CASSLRRGGGDEQFF
d_gene: .; j_gene: TRBJ2-7; abundance: few; v_gene: TRBV12-3/TRBV12-4; CDR3nt: TGTGCCAGCAGCTTGGGGGGGCTGACCCTCTACGAGCAGTACTTC; CDR3aa: CASSLGGLTLYEQYF
d_gene: TRBD2; j_gene: TRBJ2-5; abundance: .; v_gene: TRBV5-1; CDR3nt: TGCGCCAGCAGCTTGAGTAGCGGGGGACGTGGGGAGACCCAGTACTTC; CDR3aa: CASSLSSGGRGETQYF
d_gene: TRBD2; j_gene: TRBJ2-7; abundance: many; v_gene: TRBV28; CDR3nt: TGTGCCAGCATCCCTAGCGGGGGGTACGAGCAGTACTTC; CDR3aa: CASIPSGGYEQYF
d_gene: TRBD1; j_gene: TRBJ2-7; abundance: .; v_gene: TRBV5-1; CDR3nt: TGCGCCAGCAGCTTTGTGGGGGGACAGGGAGAGCAGTACTTC; CDR3aa: CASSFVGGQGEQYF
d_gene: .; j_gene: TRBJ2-7; abundance: few; v_gene: TRBV7-9; CDR3nt: TGTGCCAGCAGCTTAAGGTTGCAGGATCGCTACGAGCAGTACTTC; CDR3aa: CASSLRLQDRYEQYF
d_gene: .; j_gene: TRBJ2-1; abundance: few; v_gene: TRBV5-1; CDR3nt: TGCGCCAGCAGCGCCCGACTAGGGGACAATGAGCAGTTCTTC; CDR3aa: CASSARLGDNEQFF
d_gene: TRBD1; j_gene: TRBJ2-2; abundance: few; v_gene: TRBV7-2; CDR3nt: TGTGCCAGCAGCTCGACAGGGTCCGGGGAGCTGTTTTTT; CDR3aa: CASSSTGSGELFF
d_gene: .; j_gene: TRBJ2-1; abundance: .; v_gene: TRBV15; CDR3nt: TGTGCCACCAGCAGTAAGCAATTTTACAATGAGCAGTTCTTC; CDR3aa: CATSSKQFYNEQFF
d_gene: .; j_gene: TRBJ1-1; abundance: .; v_gene: TRBV6-5; CDR3nt: TGTGCCAGCGGGACGGGGCCGAACACTGAAGCTTTCTTT; CDR3aa: CASGTGPNTEAFF
d_gene: TRBD2; j_gene: TRBJ2-1; abundance: .; v_gene: TRBV9; CDR3nt: TGTGCCAGCAGCGTAGTAGCGGGGTACTACAATGAGCAGTTCTTC; CDR3aa: CASSVVAGYYNEQFF
d_gene: .; j_gene: TRBJ2-1; abundance: few; v_gene: TRBV10-2; CDR3nt: TGCGCCAGCAGTGAGTTGGACCTTAAGGAGCAGTTCTTC; CDR3aa: CASSELDLKEQFF
d_gene: .; j_gene: TRBJ2-7; abundance: .; v_gene: TRBV27; CDR3nt: TGTGCCAGCAGTTTCGGCGGGCGAAGGGAGCAGTACTTC; CDR3aa: CASSFGGRREQYF
d_gene: .; j_gene: TRBJ1-1; abundance: medium-sized; v_gene: TRBV7-9; CDR3nt: TGTGCCAGCAGCTTAGGATGGGGGGCCAACACTGAAGCTTTCTTT; CDR3aa: CASSLGWGANTEAFF
d_gene: TRBD1; j_gene: TRBJ1-1; abundance: .; v_gene: TRBV5-1; CDR3nt: TGCGCCAGCAGCCCACAGGGGCGTGAGTTAGCTGAAGCTTTCTTT; CDR3aa: CASSPQGRELAEAFF
d_gene: TRBD2; j_gene: TRBJ2-1; abundance: few; v_gene: TRBV5-6; CDR3nt: TGTGCCAGCAGCGGACGTACGGGGGGGCCCTCCAATGAGCAGTTCTTC; CDR3aa: CASSGRTGGPSNEQFF